The next 32 T cell receptor beta chains were all read from a single sample in a study of T-cell memory formation after mild COVID-19. From the 5' RACE reads, TCRdb called clonotypes with MiXCR, one entry per CDR3 protein. The sample has about 290,000 distinct CDR3 sequences, under 20% seen once. The sample was PBMCs or a T cell subset sorted from them (not recorded which). All receptors come from a man between 18 and 29 years old who had mild COVID-19 (a few samples of this study predate the infection). Cell type and time point are not known.

The gene calls are TRBV2 and TRBJ2-5, with TRBD2 as a possible D gene (6 bases). V was shortened by 8 bases and J by 6 bases, with 22 bases between the two germline ends. This CDR3 has 15 residues. Germline CDR1 and CDR2: SNHLY and FYNNEI. CDR3 sequence: CASGPGTLSGKTQYF. CDR3 DNA sequence: TGTGCCAGCGGGCCAGGGACTCTGTCGGGGAAGACCCAGTACTTC.

The chain recombines TRBV20-1 with TRBJ2-1; maybe TRBD2 (6 bases). V gave up 4 bases and J gave up 10 bases, with 26 bases separating them. Germline V gene sequence: CDR1 DFQATT, CDR2 SNEGSKA (reference sequence). The CDR3 has 16 amino acids. CDR3 protein: CSAKDRGGTEVKEQFF. The CDR3 DNA sequence: TGCAGTGCTAAAGATCGTGGAGGGACGGAGGTGAAAGAGCAGTTCTTC.

This chain uses TRBV4-3 with TRBJ2-1; TRBD2 matches at 9 bases. CDR1 is LGHNA, CDR2 YSLEER, per germline. The trim removed 1 base at V and 8 bases at J, leaving 6 bases unmatched. The CDR3 is 15 residues long. The CDR3 nucleotides are TGCGCCAGCAGCCAAGGTCCTAGCGGGGTCGATGAGCAGTTCTTC. Translation: CASSQGPSGVDEQFF.

Ten or more counts support this clonotype. The gene calls are TRBV5-6 and TRBJ2-3, with D maybe TRBD1 (5 bases). With 3 bases removed from V and 0 bases from J, the gap between germline ends came to 14 bases. The germline V gene encodes CDR1 SGHDT and CDR2 YYEEEE. This CDR3 has 16 amino acids. CDR3: CASSSSTVDSTDTQYF. CDR3 nucleotides: TGTGCCAGCAGCTCCTCGACAGTGGACAGCACAGATACGCAGTATTTT. Full variable domain (rest looked up from reference TRBV5-6 and TRBJ2-3): DAGVTQSPTHLIKTRGQQVTLRCSPKSGHDTVSWYQQALGQGPQFIFQYYEEEERQRGNFPDRFSGHQFPNYSSELNVNALLLGDSALYLCASSSSTVDSTDTQYFGPGTRLTVL.

This clonotype came up a few times. The chain recombines TRBV5-1 with TRBJ2-1; 7 nucleotides line up with TRBD2. The V and J ends lost 0 bases and 9 bases, in that order; junction bases with no gene match: 6. This CDR3 spans 14 amino acids. CDR1 and CDR2 (germline): SGHRS, YFSETQ. The chain's CDR3 is CASSLGGLMREQFF. The CDR3 DNA sequence: TGCGCCAGCAGCTTGGGGGGACTAATGCGTGAGCAGTTCTTC.

This clonotype was observed a few times. The chain carries TRBV27 and TRBJ2-7; D not resolved. Germline lookup yields CDR1 MNHEY and CDR2 SMNVEV (reference sequence). The CDR3 is made up of 14 amino acids. V dropped 5 bases and J dropped 2 bases, with 13 bases sitting between them. The chain's CDR3 is CASSRVAGAYEQYF. CDR3 nucleotide sequence: TGTGCCAGCAGTCGGGTGGCAGGAGCCTACGAGCAGTACTTC.

The CDR3 spells CASSRGLETVGDTQYF. In DNA, the CDR3 is TGCGCCAGCAGCCGTGGACTGGAGACAGTGGGTGATACGCAGTATTTT. The chain is built from TRBV5-1 and TRBJ2-3, with D possibly being TRBD1 or TRBD2 (5 bases each). V lost 4 bases to trimming and J lost 6 bases, with 21 bases between them. This CDR3 spans 16 amino acids. Per the germline V gene, CDR1 is SGHRS and CDR2 is YFSETQ.

The CDR3 nucleotides read TGTGCCAGCAGCTTAGGCAGGCAACCTTCTGGAAACACCATATATTTT. This encodes CASSLGRQPSGNTIYF. This chain joins TRBV7-2 and TRBJ1-3; no clear D gene. From germline, CDR1 is SGHTA and CDR2 FQGNSA. The V end lost 1 base, the J end lost 1 base, and 11 bases lay between the germline ends. The CDR3 extends over 16 amino acids.

J is TRBJ1-1 and V is TRBV4-1; D is possibly TRBD1 (6 bases). From germline, CDR1 is MGHRA and CDR2 YSYEKL. V was clipped by 4 bases and J by 3 bases, with 15 bases between them. The CDR3 totals 15 residues. DNA of the CDR3: TGCGCCAGCAGCCCAGGCGGGGGGCTAGACACTGAAGCTTTCTTT. Translation: CASSPGGGLDTEAFF.

V usage is TRBV24-1 and J usage is TRBJ2-2; maybe TRBD2 (6 bases). V was cut by 8 bases and J by 0 bases, with 12 bases left in between. Germline V gene lookup returns CDR1 KGHDR and CDR2 SFDVKD. The CDR3 runs to 15 residues. The CDR3 loop is CATNYGGSNTGELFF. For the CDR3, the DNA is TGTGCCACCAATTACGGGGGATCGAACACCGGGGAGCTGTTTTTT.

V usage is TRBV5-1 and J usage is TRBJ2-6, with D perhaps TRBD1 (6 bases). The CDR3 is 18 amino acids. The germline gives CDR1 SGHRS, CDR2 YFSETQ. Trimming took 5 bases from V and 0 from J, leaving 18 bases between them. CDR3 nucleotides: TGCGCCAGCAGAGCAGGGGATCCCGCGAGCTCTGGGGCCAACGTCCTGACTTTC. The encoded protein is CASRAGDPASSGANVLTF.

This clonotype appeared once. The chain combines TRBV2 with TRBJ1-5; D ambiguous. This CDR3 spans 14 amino acids. Germline V gene sequence: CDR1 SNHLY, CDR2 FYNNEI. The germline V and J ends were trimmed by 4 bases and 5 bases, with 12 bases remaining between them. The CDR3 DNA follows: TGTGCCAGCAGTGCTATAGGACCGGATCAGCCCCAGCATTTT. It encodes CASSAIGPDQPQHF.

This clonotype was picked up a small number of times. The gene calls are TRBV18 and TRBJ1-2; the match to TRBD1 covers 7 bases. Per germline, CDR1 KGHSH and CDR2 LQKENI. J lost 2 bases, V lost 3 bases, and 6 bases had no gene match. The CDR3 runs to 15 residues. The CDR3 nucleotides are TGTGCCAGCTCACCTGATAGGGGGCGCAACTATGGCTACACCTTC. Its translation: CASSPDRGRNYGYTF.

The chain has TRBV18 and TRBJ2-7; TRBD1 agrees at 7 bases. V trimming: 0 bases; J trimming: 2 bases; junction bases outside the gene matches: 1. This CDR3 has 14 residues. The germline V gene has CDR1 KGHSH and CDR2 LQKENI. The DNA of the CDR3 is TGTGCCAGCTCACCACCCACAGGGGCCTACGAGCAGTACTTC. As protein: CASSPPTGAYEQYF.

This clonotype was seen more than once but under ten times. The genes are TRBV4-3 and TRBJ1-2; perhaps TRBD1 as D (6 bases). CDR1 LGHNA and CDR2 YSLEER come from the germline V gene. V was cut by 0 bases and J by 2 bases, with 10 bases left in between. CDR3 length: 15 residues. This chain's CDR3 is CASSQDGTGNYGYTF. The CDR3 DNA is TGCGCCAGCAGCCAAGATGGCACAGGGAACTATGGCTACACCTTC.

The gene calls are TRBV10-3 and TRBJ1-1, with 10 bases fitting TRBD1. Trimming cost V 7 bases and J 4 bases; bases outside gene matches: 9. Germline loops: CDR1 ENHRY, CDR2 SYGVKD. The CDR3 runs to 15 residues. CDR3 loop: CAITRDRGGGTEAFF. The CDR3 bases are TGTGCCATCACCCGGGACAGGGGAGGGGGCACTGAAGCTTTCTTT.

The chain recombines TRBV15 with TRBJ1-1; no clear D. Germline V gives CDR1 LNHNV, CDR2 YYDKDF (reference sequence). The V end was cut by 1 base, the J end by 2 bases, with 11 bases between. The CDR3 sequence is 15 residues long. The CDR3 coding sequence is TGTGCCACCAGCAGAGGCAACAGCCTAAACACTGAAGCTTTCTTT. It translates to CATSRGNSLNTEAFF.

In this sample, this clonotype turned up a few times. The chain recombines TRBV5-5 with TRBJ2-7; tentatively, D is TRBD1 (5 bases). The CDR3 length is 14 residues. The V and J ends lost 0 bases and 5 bases respectively, with 12 bases between them. CDR1 is SGHKS, CDR2 YYEKEE, per germline (reference sequence). The CDR3 loop is CASSLAPGYHEQYF. Written as DNA, the CDR3 is TGTGCCAGCAGCTTGGCTCCAGGGTATCACGAGCAGTACTTC.

V usage is TRBV18 and J usage is TRBJ2-2, with 8 positions matching TRBD1. V shed 1 base and J 5 bases; nucleotides not matched to a gene: 3. The CDR3 is 15 residues long. The germline V gene has CDR1 KGHSH and CDR2 LQKENI. CDR3 bases: TGTGCCAGCTCACCACGACAGGGGAGAACCGGGGAGCTGTTTTTT. The encoded protein is CASSPRQGRTGELFF.

In its sample, this clonotype was seen once. V gene TRBV9 combines with J gene TRBJ2-3, with 7 bases aligning to TRBD2. The germline V gene has CDR1 SGDLS and CDR2 YYNGEE. Trimming cost V 4 bases and J 0 bases; bases outside gene matches: 8. This CDR3 contains 16 residues. CDR3 bases: TGTGCCAGCAGCTCTCATGGGCGGGGGAGCACAGATACGCAGTATTTT. Translation: CASSSHGRGSTDTQYF. Looking up the rest from reference TRBV9 and TRBJ2-3 gives the full variable domain: DSGVTQTPKHLITATGQRVTLRCSPRSGDLSVYWYQQSLDQGLQFLIQYYNGEERAKGNILERFSAQQFPDLHSELNLSSLELGDSALYFCASSSHGRGSTDTQYFGPGTRLTVL.

The V call is TRBV4-3, the J call TRBJ2-3; maybe TRBD2 (5 bases). Trimming cost V 4 bases and J 6 bases, with 14 bases left between them. Germline V CDR1 and CDR2: LGHNA, YSLEER. The CDR3 has 14 amino acids. CDR3 coding DNA: TGCGCCAGCAGCCTGACCATGAGCGGTGATACGCAGTATTTT. It translates to CASSLTMSGDTQYF.

V gene TRBV12-3 or TRBV12-4 combines with J gene TRBJ2-5; D ambiguous. The CDR3 runs to 15 residues. Trimming cost V 6 bases and J 4 bases, with 18 bases left between them. CDR3 residues: CASSHIPKIIETQYF. The CDR3 nucleotides are TGTGCCAGCAGCCATATACCGAAAATAATAGAGACCCAGTACTTC.

This clonotype was recorded a few times. This sequence joins TRBV20-1 and TRBJ1-2; 10 nucleotides agree with TRBD1. CDR1 DFQATT and CDR2 SNEGSKA come from the germline V gene (reference sequence). Trimming took 3 bases from V and 4 from J; bases not matched to a gene: 5. CDR3 length equals 14 residues. CDR3 sequence (DNA): TGCAGTGCTAGTGCGGGACAGGGGACCTATGGCTACACCTTC. This codes for CSASAGQGTYGYTF.

CDR3 DNA: TGCAGCGTTGATTGGCGGCCTGAGGAGACCCAGTACTTC. The encoded protein is CSVDWRPEETQYF. The chain is built from TRBV29-1 and TRBJ2-5; no clear D gene. The CDR3 consists of 13 residues. CDR1 is SQVTM and CDR2 is ANQGSEA in the germline V gene. V gave up 3 bases and J gave up 5 bases, with 13 bases separating them.

V usage is TRBV7-9 and J usage is TRBJ2-2; D unresolved. CDR1 is SEHNR and CDR2 is FQNEAQ in the germline V gene (reference sequence). This CDR3 contains 16 residues. V dropped 0 bases and J dropped 2 bases, with 10 bases sitting between them. CDR3 region: CASSLASTVNTGELFF. The DNA of the CDR3 is TGTGCCAGCAGCTTAGCATCCACAGTTAACACCGGGGAGCTGTTTTTT.

This sequence joins TRBV24-1 and TRBJ2-7; perhaps TRBD1 as D (5 bases). CDR1 and CDR2 from the germline V gene are KGHDR and SFDVKD. This CDR3 has 11 residues. The CDR3 sequence: CATRKSGPQGV. CDR3 DNA: TGTGCCACCAGAAAATCAGGGCCCCAGGGCGTC.

This sequence joins TRBV4-1 and TRBJ1-4, with 9 nucleotides matching TRBD1. V lost 4 bases, J lost 7 bases, and 10 bases stayed unmatched. The germline V gene encodes CDR1 MGHRA and CDR2 YSYEKL. The CDR3 totals 16 residues. The CDR3 spells CASSPKAGTGLEKLFF. CDR3 DNA: TGCGCCAGCAGCCCAAAAGCCGGGACAGGGCTTGAAAAACTGTTTTTT.

The sample holds many counts of this clonotype. This chain uses TRBV5-6 with TRBJ2-5; D gene ambiguous. V lost 1 base and J 4 bases, leaving 8 bases between the germline ends. The CDR3 spans 13 residues. Looked up from germline, CDR1 is SGHDT and CDR2 is YYEEEE. The CDR3 region has the DNA TGTGCCAGCAGCTTGTTAGTAAGAGAGACCCAGTACTTC. It yields the protein CASSLLVRETQYF.

The chain uses TRBV30 and TRBJ1-2; D perhaps matches TRBD1 (5 bases). CDR1 and CDR2 from the germline V gene are GTSNPN and SVGIG (reference sequence). Trimming stripped 1 base from V and 0 bases from J, with 12 bases between. The CDR3 contains 15 residues. The CDR3, as DNA: TGTGCCTGGAGTGCCCAGGGAGAAACTAACTATGGCTACACCTTC. Amino acids: CAWSAQGETNYGYTF.

This clonotype was found once. The chain combines TRBV12-5 with TRBJ1-1; 10 bases match TRBD1. Trimming took 6 bases from V and 4 from J; bases not matched to a gene: 5. CDR1 LGHNT and CDR2 FRNRAP come from the germline V gene. The CDR3 length is 14 residues. CDR3 DNA: TGTGCTAGTGGGGGGACAGGGGTGAGCACTGAAGCTTTCTTT. It codes for CASGGTGVSTEAFF.

The gene calls are TRBV29-1 and TRBJ1-5; D perhaps matches TRBD1 (6 bases). Germline V gene data show CDR1 as SQVTM and CDR2 as ANQGSEA. Trimming shortened V by 4 bases and J by 2 bases, and 6 bases separated the two germline ends. The CDR3 has 12 residues. This chain's CDR3 is CSVGTGNQPQHF. CDR3 nucleotides: TGCAGCGTTGGGACAGGCAATCAGCCCCAGCATTTT.

A few counts support this clonotype. The chain employs TRBV4-3 and TRBJ2-1, with a tentative D call TRBD1 (5 bases). Looked up from germline, CDR1 is LGHNA and CDR2 is YSLEER. V lost 1 base to trimming and J lost 7 bases, with 14 bases between them. This CDR3 comprises 15 residues. As DNA, the CDR3 is TGCGCCAGCAGCCAAGTCGTTCAGGGAAGAAATGAGCAGTTCTTC. It translates to CASSQVVQGRNEQFF.